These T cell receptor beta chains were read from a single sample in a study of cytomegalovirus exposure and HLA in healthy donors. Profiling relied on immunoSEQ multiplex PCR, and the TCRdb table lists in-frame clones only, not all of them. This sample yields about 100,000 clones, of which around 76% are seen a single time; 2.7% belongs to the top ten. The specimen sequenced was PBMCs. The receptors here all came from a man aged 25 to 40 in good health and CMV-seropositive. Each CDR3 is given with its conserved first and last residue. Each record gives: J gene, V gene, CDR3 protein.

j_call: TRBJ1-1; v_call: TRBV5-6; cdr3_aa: CASSYQTGTTEAFF
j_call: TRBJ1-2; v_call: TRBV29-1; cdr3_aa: CSVIRGQVYGYTF
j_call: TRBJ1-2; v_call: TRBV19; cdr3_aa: CASSRRRGYGYTF
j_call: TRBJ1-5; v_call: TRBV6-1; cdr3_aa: CASSAEEGRRQPQHF
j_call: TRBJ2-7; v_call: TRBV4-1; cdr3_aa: CASSQESGGPTYEQYF
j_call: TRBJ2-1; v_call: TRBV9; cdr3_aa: CASSVGPSGGAAEQFF
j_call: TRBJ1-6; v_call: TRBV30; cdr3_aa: CAWRTGPALHF
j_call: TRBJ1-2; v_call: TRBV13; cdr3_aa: CASTDRVRGYTF
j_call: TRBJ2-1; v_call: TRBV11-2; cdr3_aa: CASRSPGQFYSSYNEQFF
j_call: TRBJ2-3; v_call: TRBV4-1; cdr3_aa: CASSQLHTDTQYF
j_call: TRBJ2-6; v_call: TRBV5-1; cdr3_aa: CASSLEGNPGANVLTF
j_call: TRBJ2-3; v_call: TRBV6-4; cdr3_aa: CATSSSGGSDTQYF
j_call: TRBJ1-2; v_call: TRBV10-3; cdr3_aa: CAISEQIGAGGYTF
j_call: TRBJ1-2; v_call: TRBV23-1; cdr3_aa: CASSQFPRDRERYGYTF
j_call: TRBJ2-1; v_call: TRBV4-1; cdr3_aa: CASSQGRGGHNEQFF
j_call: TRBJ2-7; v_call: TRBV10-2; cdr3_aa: CASSVTDRPYEQYF